This T cell receptor (beta chain) was captured by sequencing in a study of T cell changes during pregnancy in multiple sclerosis. Measured with immunoSEQ multiplex PCR; TCRdb has only the in-frame clones, and not every one. The sample lists 65,000 to 95,000 clones, 85% to 95% occurring once. This CDR3 is 13 amino acids long. Trimming cost V 5 bases and J 1 base, with 8 bases left between them. Germline V gene sequence: CDR1 MRHNA, CDR2 SNTAGT. The clonotype comes from a female donor in good health, enrolled as a control in a pregnancy study. The chain employs TRBV6-4 and TRBJ1-1; D is undetermined. The specimen comprised peripheral blood, sampled after pregnancy. DNA for the CDR3: TGTGCCAGCAGTATCGAAGCGAACACTGAAGCTTTCTTT. This sequence encodes CASSIEANTEAFF.